The clone carrying this T cell receptor beta chain is medium-sized. Its antigen is currently unknown. V lost 2 bases to trimming and J lost 2 bases; unmatched junction nucleotides: 14. Germline assignment: CDR1 MNHEY and CDR2 SVGAGI. The CDR3 is made up of 18 amino acids. In TCRdb, the 5' RACE reads were re-called with MiXCR into one record per CDR3 protein. Found here are approximately 7,400 distinct CDR3 sequences, roughly 30% of them singletons; the top ten hold around 55%. The data were obtained in a study of T-cell memory formation after mild COVID-19. Study background: Clusters were largely donor specific. Broader study findings: Clones shrinking from day 15 to 85 showed even CD4/CD8 mixes; later expanders tilted CD4+. Several responding clones turned up in pre-infection memory, indicating that cross-reactive memory may have taken part. CM and EM subsets held most contracting CD4+ clones; EMRA held CD8+ ones.

The receptor was isolated from an adult woman who had mild COVID-19 (a few samples of this study predate the infection). Cell type and time point are not known. Sequencing was done on a sample of PBMCs or a T cell subset sorted from them (not recorded which). The chain combines TRBV6-5 with TRBJ2-7; 8 bases match TRBD2. The chain's CDR3 is CASSYRAPTTSGPYEQYF. The CDR3 DNA is TGTGCCAGCAGTTACAGGGCGCCTACTACTAGCGGACCCTACGAGCAGTACTTC.